These 18 T cell receptor beta chains were all obtained from the same sample, sequenced in a study of cytomegalovirus exposure and HLA in healthy donors. The PCR used 60 Vbeta and 13 Jbeta primers. Data came from immunoSEQ multiplex PCR; TCRdb stores just in-frame clones and leaves some out. The table records 110,000 or so clones, around 76% of them present only once. The sample was PBMCs. These receptors were taken from a man aged 45-65 years in good health and CMV-seropositive.

J is TRBJ2-5 and V is TRBV6-5; no reliable D call. The last part of the DNA fits TRBJ2-7 better; the J call may be wrong. The CDR3 runs 15 residues. The V gene's germline CDR1 is MNHEY and CDR2 SVGAGI. The CDR3 nucleotides are TGTGCCAGCAGTTACTCTGGGCAGGCTTCCTACGAGCAGTACTTC. Amino acid sequence: CASSYSGQASYEQYF.

The chain carries TRBV18 and TRBJ2-5, with D unclear. Trimming took 2 bases from V and 5 from J, leaving 3 bases between them. The CDR3 covers 11 residues. Germline values: CDR1 KGHSH, CDR2 LQKENI. The CDR3 DNA follows: TGTGCCAGCTCACCATCGGAGACCCAGTACTTC. Encoded protein: CASSPSETQYF.

The chain has TRBV5-1 and TRBJ1-1; a weak D match, TRBD1 (6 bases). Between the trimmed V and J ends, which lost 5 bases and 7 bases, there was a span of 18 bases. The germline CDR1 and CDR2 sequences are SGHRS and YFSETQ. The CDR3 has 14 amino acids. The CDR3 loop is CASRQGSSRGEAFF. In DNA, the CDR3 is TGCGCCAGCAGGCAGGGGTCCTCCCGCGGTGAAGCTTTCTTT.

The rearrangement joins TRBV11-2 to TRBJ1-1; a possible D gene is TRBD1 (6 bases). Trimming removed 5 bases at V and 8 bases at J, with 18 bases between. The CDR3 is 14 amino acids. Germline assignment: CDR1 SGHAT and CDR2 FQNNGV. CDR3: CASSPTHERGEAFF. For the CDR3, the DNA is TGTGCCAGCAGCCCCACCCACGAAAGGGGGGAAGCTTTCTTT.

The J gene is TRBJ2-1, the V gene TRBV5-1, with D possibly TRBD2 on 7 matching bases. The CDR3 has 14 residues. V was cut by 7 bases and J by 5 bases, with 16 bases left in between. Germline values: CDR1 SGHRS, CDR2 YFSETQ. CDR3 loop: CASRTGGRNNEQFF. CDR3 DNA: TGCGCCAGCCGAACGGGGGGCCGGAACAATGAGCAGTTCTTC.

This rearrangement joins TRBV27 to TRBJ2-6, with no clear D. The ends were cut back, 5 bases at V and 0 bases at J, with 8 bases in the middle. The CDR3 covers 15 residues. The germline gives CDR1 MNHEY, CDR2 SMNVEV (reference sequence). The CDR3 DNA reads as TGTGCCAGCAGTCCGTTGAGCTCTGGGGCCAACGTCCTGACTTTC. It specifies CASSPLSSGANVLTF.

The CDR3 DNA follows: TGTGCCACTCACACAATTTTACAGGGCTCCCGTCCAGAAAACATTCAGTACTTC. Residues: CATHTILQGSRPENIQYF. This rearrangement joins TRBV28 to TRBJ2-4, with TRBD1 as a possible D gene (6 bases). The CDR3 runs to 18 residues. The V gene's germline CDR1 is MDHEN and CDR2 SYDVKM. V was shortened by 10 bases and J by 5 bases, with 30 bases between the two germline ends.

The chain links TRBV27 to TRBJ2-6, with TRBD1 identical over 9 bases. Looked up from germline, CDR1 is MNHEY and CDR2 is SMNVEV (reference sequence). This CDR3 is 20 amino acids long. J was trimmed by 0 bases and V by 6 bases; bases with no gene match: 15. The CDR3 region is CASRATGTGLPYSGANVLTF. CDR3 DNA sequence: TGTGCCAGCAGAGCTACCGGGACAGGGCTTCCCTACTCTGGGGCCAACGTCCTGACTTTC.

This clone was recorded a few times. This chain links TRBV29-1 with TRBJ2-7; 10 positions match TRBD1. The trim removed 5 bases at V and 5 bases at J, leaving 9 bases unmatched. CDR1 is SQVTM and CDR2 is ANQGSEA in the germline V gene. This CDR3 has 14 amino acids. CDR3 loop: CSVRDRGQENEQYF. The CDR3 DNA is TGCAGCGTTCGTGACAGGGGGCAGGAAAACGAGCAGTACTTC.

The V call is TRBV21-1, the J call TRBJ1-4; the DNA was not used to check the table's D call, TRBD1. TRBV21-1 is designated a pseudogene. The length of the CDR3 is 18 residues. Here the CDR3 reads CASSKKCLLGAPNEKLFF. The DNA for the CDR3 is TGTGCCAGCAGCAAGAAGTGTTTGTTGGGGGCTCCTAATGAAAAACTGTTTTTT.

The chain is built from TRBV9 and TRBJ2-5; TRBD2 might be the D (5 bases). The CDR3 runs 14 residues. V lost 0 bases and J 2 bases, leaving 8 bases between the germline ends. Per the germline V gene, CDR1 is SGDLS and CDR2 is YYNGEE. The CDR3 DNA follows: TGTGCCAGCAGCGTAGGAACGGGGCAAGAGACCCAGTACTTC. Its translation: CASSVGTGQETQYF.

The chain couples TRBV27 to TRBJ2-1, with D possibly matching TRBD2 (5 bases). The V and J ends lost 4 bases and 2 bases respectively, with 12 bases between them. The CDR3 is 15 amino acids. Germline V gives CDR1 MNHEY, CDR2 SMNVEV (reference sequence). CDR3 DNA sequence: TGTGCCAGCAGTTCGTCTAGCCGTCCCTACAATGAGCAGTTCTTC. This gives the protein CASSSSSRPYNEQFF.

The DNA of the CDR3 is TGTGCCAGTAGTCCCCGACAGTTAGGGAATCAGCCCCAGCATTTT. Its translation: CASSPRQLGNQPQHF. The rearrangement uses TRBV19 and TRBJ1-5, with a tentative D call TRBD1 (5 bases). Looked up from germline, CDR1 is LNHDA and CDR2 is SQIVND (reference sequence). V dropped 5 bases and J dropped 4 bases, with 15 bases sitting between them. The CDR3 consists of 15 residues.

This clone has only a few counts. The chain has TRBV2 and TRBJ1-5; D perhaps matches TRBD1 (5 bases). Germline assignment: CDR1 SNHLY and CDR2 FYNNEI. The CDR3 totals 16 residues. Trimming removed 6 bases from V and 5 bases from J, with 20 bases in between. The CDR3 spells CASSPMTEEPDQPQHF. The DNA of the CDR3 is TGTGCCAGCAGCCCCATGACAGAGGAGCCCGATCAGCCCCAGCATTTT.

The rearrangement uses TRBV19 and TRBJ1-1; D ambiguous. Germline V gene lookup returns CDR1 LNHDA and CDR2 SQIVND (reference sequence). The germline V and J ends were trimmed by 5 bases and 2 bases, with 9 bases remaining between them. The length of the CDR3 is 13 residues. The CDR3 loop is CASSQAGNTEAFF. DNA for the CDR3: TGTGCCAGTAGTCAGGCGGGAAACACTGAAGCTTTCTTT.

The V gene is TRBV5-4, the J gene TRBJ2-1, with 10 bases aligning to TRBD1. The junction had 5 bases not matched to a gene; V was cut back by 5 bases and J by 3 bases. This CDR3 spans 15 amino acids. The germline V gene has CDR1 SGHNT and CDR2 YYREEE (reference sequence). The CDR3 nucleotides are TGTGCCAGCAGTTCGGGACAGGGGCTCTACAATGAGCAGTTCTTC. Translation gives CASSSGQGLYNEQFF.

The V and J genes are TRBV6-6 and TRBJ2-2; TRBD1 agrees at 9 bases. The germline V gene has CDR1 MNHNY and CDR2 SVGAGI (reference sequence). After removal of 0 bases from V and 7 bases from J, the junction contained 6 bases not matched to a gene. The length of the CDR3 is 16 residues. The CDR3 spells CASSYSRTGEIGELFF. The CDR3 region has the DNA TGTGCCAGCAGTTACTCGAGGACAGGGGAGATCGGGGAGCTGTTTTTT.

The chain links TRBV6-5 to TRBJ2-7; TRBD2 agrees at 8 bases. The CDR3 loop spans 14 amino acids. Trimming took 4 bases from V and 1 from J; bases not matched to a gene: 3. CDR1 and CDR2 (germline): MNHEY, SVGAGI. The CDR3 here is CASSWERESYEQYF. The CDR3 DNA sequence: TGTGCCAGCAGTTGGGAGCGGGAGTCCTACGAGCAGTACTTC.